The present entry profiles one TCR beta chain with its context. Its antigen remains unknown. The sample belongs to a study of prognosis after radiotherapy for stage I lung cancer. Study as a whole: Among the patients, several had squamous cell carcinoma and twelve had adenocarcinoma.

CDR3 of TCR beta was amplified from genomic DNA via a two-round multiplex PCR. Used in first-round PCR were primers specific to each TRBV and TRBJ gene. Universal primers drove the second round of PCR amplification. TCRdb re-derived calls from the multiplex PCR reads in MiXCR, one entry per CDR3 protein. Among about 18,000 distinct CDR3 sequences listed, 44% were seen once. Study results and limitations: Following stereotactic body radiation therapy, unique TCR clone counts fell, with a median of roughly 9,300 versus 7,200. Frequencies of TRBV and TRBJ gene use reportedly varied by whether patients had metastases.

The CDR3 consists of 16 residues. V was pared by 0 bases and J by 6 bases, with 5 bases of the junction left unmatched. CDR1 and CDR2 from the germline V gene are SGDLS and YYNGEE. This rearrangement joins TRBV9 to TRBJ2-1, with TRBD1 identical over 11 bases. The origin of this receptor is a donor aged 50 or older with non-small cell lung cancer. The sequencing here drew on PBMCs, taken before or after stereotactic body radiation therapy (not recorded which). The CDR3 DNA sequence: TGTGCCAGCAGCGTAGGCGCGGGACAGGGGGTCAATGAGCAGTTCTTC. Translating it yields CASSVGAGQGVNEQFF. The full variable domain, with the rest looked up from reference TRBV9 and TRBJ2-1, is DSGVTQTPKHLITATGQRVTLRCSPRSGDLSVYWYQQSLDQGLQFLIQYYNGEERAKGNILERFSAQQFPDLHSELNLSSLELGDSALYFCASSVGAGQGVNEQFFGPGTRLTVL.